This T cell receptor beta chain appears in the sequencing data of a study of shared clonotypes between healthy human individuals. The wider study: Researchers drew samples from a couple of women and a few men aged 18 to 49. CD4 naive and CD4 memory each took three plates per donor, while CD8 naive took two and CD8 memory one.

Template for every sorted-subset replicate PCR totaled approximately 200 ng DNA, tens of thousands of T cell genomes. Assay: immunoSEQ multiplex PCR; the TCRdb copy retains only in-frame clones and omits some. The table lists about 1.9 million clones, over 85% of them singletons. Naive-designated CD8 cells lacked CD45RO, were positively enriched for CCR7, and omitted terminally differentiated effector memory CD45RA+ cells. General study findings and limits: Clonotype sharing among donors, it was expected, would be affected by sequencing depth.

Note on this clone: What it binds is not known.

Germline CDR1 reads SEHNR; CDR2 reads FQNEAQ (reference sequence). With 4 bases clipped from V and 1 base from J, the junction kept 6 bases outside the gene matches. This CDR3 comprises 16 residues. The chain recombines TRBV7-9 with TRBJ2-2, with 7 bases matching TRBD2. This receptor was obtained from a man in his late teens or twenties in good health. Some clones in this sample may be carry-over from other donors' samples. What was sequenced was naive CD8+ T cells from PBMCs. The CDR3 reads CASSSGLVMNTGELFF. CDR3 coding DNA: TGTGCCAGCAGCTCCGGACTAGTAATGAACACCGGGGAGCTGTTTTTT.